This T cell receptor beta chain appears in the sequencing data of a study of blood T cells in healthy people across ages. Primers used in a second PCR of roughly 6 to 11 cycles were a sample-barcoded 5' primer and a J-beta primer mix. TCRdb analysed the 5' RACE reads with MiXCR anew, one entry per CDR3 protein. Of roughly 1.7 million distinct CDR3 sequences in the sample, approximately 32% were seen once. The CDR3 length is 16 residues. Germline CDR1 reads SGHVS; CDR2 reads FQNEAQ. The sequencing input was blood. The origin of this receptor is a woman aged 30 to 39 in good health. V is TRBV7-8 and J is TRBJ2-4; TRBD2 matches 14 bases. The DNA end favors TRBJ2-7, so the J call may be wrong. The CDR3 loop reads CASSLGTSGRHYEQYF. The CDR3 bases are TGTGCCAGCAGCTTAGGGACTAGCGGGAGGCACTACGAGCAGTACTTC.